This paragraph reports one TCR beta chain. Its antigen specificity is not known. Base qualities are missing; no much larger clone stands one base away. The donors were healthy, HIV-negative adults with no recently reported acute infections or vaccinations. Every donor was a Caucasian adult living in Nashville, Tennessee, USA. CD8 memory samples combined magnetically selected CD45RO+ cells with CCR7-negative CD45RA+ effector memory (TemRA) cells. Blood was collected by leukapheresis, and PBMCs were isolated by Ficoll-Histopaque density gradient centrifugation and then cryopreserved in liquid nitrogen vapor phase. Analytical flow cytometry was used to check the purity and quantity of every magnetically sorted T cell population. From each sorted fraction, genomic DNA was isolated and quantified by UV absorbance on a Nanodrop 2000c. Reading the germline V gene gives CDR1 SGHAT and CDR2 FQNNGV. The junction shows trimming of 1 base on V and 0 bases on J, plus 8 bases between the germline ends. There are 15 amino acids in the CDR3, from cysteine to phenylalanine inclusive. Only the CDR3 portion is preserved as DNA: 45 bases, with reading frame beginning at the first base.

These data originate in a study of shared clonotypes between healthy human individuals (dated by TCRdb to about 2020). Background for the entire study: Two women and a few men aged 18 to 49 years were included in the cohort. For each donor, CD4 naive and CD4 memory were each run on three plates, CD8 naive on two plates, and CD8 memory on one plate. Blood TCR repertoires of roughly 5 healthy adults were deeply sequenced to estimate repertoire size and the extent of clonotype sharing between individuals. To increase sequencing depth and limit assay-specific biases, TCR repertoire library preparation and sequencing were carried out by different laboratories using diverse techniques. Each donor's leukapheresis produced roughly between roughly 0.94 and 9.5 billion PBMCs.

TCR CDR3 regions were amplified from genomic DNA by multiplex PCR using the deep immunoSEQ assay. Extracted genomic DNA from each cell subset was distributed evenly across all wells of several immunoSEQ 96-well plates, and each plate was treated as a replicate. For sorted subsets, each replicate PCR was loaded with about 0.2 ug genomic DNA, equivalent to approximately 27,000 T cell genomes. The purified libraries were quantified using a Qubit 3.0 fluorometer, sized with a Bioanalyzer 2100, and then quantified again using the KAPA Library Quantification kit. Every immunoSEQ 96-well plate was sequenced on a dedicated single-read 150-cycle Illumina NextSeq 550 flow cell. The study's processing was this. Because only junctional sequences without quality scores were contained in the immunoSEQ output, filtering matching that applied to full-length reads could not be performed. To assign V/J genes and CDR3, sequences were annotated using PyIR, a Python wrapper for IgBLAST v1.9, with IMGT germline references. Reads were removed for weak V/J assignments (E-value above 1e-6), missing CDR3, stop codons, out-of-frame junctions, or ambiguous translated residues. A V3J clonotype was defined by an identical inferred V gene, J gene, and CDR3 amino acid sequence. Percentage overlap between repertoires was computed as shared unique clonotypes divided by the size of the smaller repertoire. Three approaches were used to assess repertoire richness: RTK rarefaction, the Chao1 estimator, and Recon v2.1 estimates of unobserved clonotypes. OLGA was used to compute generation probabilities for all TCRbeta clonotypes that the gDNA method yielded from four donors. Imported from immuneACCESS, the table was reduced by TCRdb to in-frame sequences with V and J called. These copies leave out some clones; in studies compared against another copy, an unresolved V gene accounts for under half, and the cause of the remainder is not known. That table furnishes V, J and clone size, whereas the DNA furnished D and trimming. The sample table records roughly 700,000 clones; about 90% of these occur just once. The ten largest clones capture around a third of the sample.

Study-wide conclusions, independent of this receptor: Even with the large sequencing depth, rarefaction of the sorted-subset datasets indicated that sequencing was incomplete. Naive subsets generally had larger estimated clonotype richness than memory subsets did. Clonotypes shared by all four sorted-subset donors showed higher generation probabilities than non-shared clonotypes. Pairwise subsampling led to the expectation that sequencing depth would affect the degree of clonotype sharing among donors. Sampling was restricted to blood, and TCR repertoires in tissues likely differ from the TCR repertoires found in blood. The small number of donors limited the genetic and exposure-history diversity represented. When several donors were compared, the shared fraction of clonotypes was around 5% for naive CD4, around 3.5% for naive CD8, roughly 2.5% for memory CD4, and 0.35% to 0.4% for memory CD8.

Sequencing used memory CD8+ T cells from PBMCs. The sample's cell subset or site label is to be understood as: CD45RO+ cells pooled with CCR7-negative TemRA cells. This sequence uses TRBV11-2 and TRBJ2-3, with no reliable assignment of the D segment. The receptor's source is a man aged 18 to 29 in good health. Some clones in this sample may be carry-over from other donors' samples. The sequenced DNA: TGTGCCAGCAGCTTAGTTGCCCGGAGCACAGATACGCAGTATTTT. The resulting protein is CASSLVARSTDTQYF.